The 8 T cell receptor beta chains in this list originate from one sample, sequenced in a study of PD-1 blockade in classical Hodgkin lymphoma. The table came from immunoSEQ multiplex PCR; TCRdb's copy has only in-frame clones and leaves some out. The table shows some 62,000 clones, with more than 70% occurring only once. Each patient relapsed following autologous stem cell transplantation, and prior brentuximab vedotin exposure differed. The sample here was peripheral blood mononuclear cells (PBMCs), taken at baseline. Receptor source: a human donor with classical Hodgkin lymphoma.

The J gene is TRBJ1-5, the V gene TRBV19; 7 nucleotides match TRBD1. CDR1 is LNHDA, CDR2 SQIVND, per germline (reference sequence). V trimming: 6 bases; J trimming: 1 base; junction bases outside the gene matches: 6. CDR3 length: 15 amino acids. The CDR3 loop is CASSEDRMSNQPQHF. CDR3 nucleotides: TGTGCCAGTAGCGAGGACAGGATGAGCAATCAGCCCCAGCATTTT.

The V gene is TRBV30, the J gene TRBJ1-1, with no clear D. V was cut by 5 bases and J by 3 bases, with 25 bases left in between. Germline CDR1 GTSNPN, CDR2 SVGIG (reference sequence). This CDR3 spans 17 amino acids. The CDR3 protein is CAWRRTYRYFEHTEAFF. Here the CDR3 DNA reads TGTGCCTGGCGAAGGACCTATAGATATTTTGAACACACTGAAGCTTTCTTT.

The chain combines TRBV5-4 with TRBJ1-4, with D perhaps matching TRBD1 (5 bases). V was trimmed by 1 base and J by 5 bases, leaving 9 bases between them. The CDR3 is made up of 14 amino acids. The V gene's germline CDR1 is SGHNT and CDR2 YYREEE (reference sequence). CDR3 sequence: CASSLQGVNEKLFF. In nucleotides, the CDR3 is TGTGCCAGCAGCTTGCAGGGTGTAAATGAAAAACTGTTTTTT.

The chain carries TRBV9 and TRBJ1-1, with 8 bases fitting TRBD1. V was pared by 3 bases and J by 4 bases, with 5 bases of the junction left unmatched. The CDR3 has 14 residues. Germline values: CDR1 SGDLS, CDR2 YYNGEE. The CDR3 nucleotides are TGTGCCAGCAGCGGACCTCAGGGGGCCACTGAAGCTTTCTTT. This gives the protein CASSGPQGATEAFF.

The CDR3 here is CASRQLQGRSGNTIYF. CDR3 nucleotides: TGTGCCAGCAGGCAGTTACAGGGGCGTTCTGGAAACACCATATATTTT. The chain combines TRBV11-2 with TRBJ1-3, with TRBD1 matching 7 bases. The V segment lost 6 bases and the J segment 1 base; nucleotides outside the gene matches: 9. The CDR3 is 16 residues long. Germline V gene lookup returns CDR1 SGHAT and CDR2 FQNNGV. Filled out from reference TRBV11-2 and TRBJ1-3, the complete variable domain reads EAGVAQSPRYKIIEKRQSVAFWCNPISGHATLYWYQQILGQGPKLLIQFQNNGVVDDSQLPKDRFSAERLKGVDSTLKIQPAKLEDSAVYLCASRQLQGRSGNTIYFGEGSWLTVV.

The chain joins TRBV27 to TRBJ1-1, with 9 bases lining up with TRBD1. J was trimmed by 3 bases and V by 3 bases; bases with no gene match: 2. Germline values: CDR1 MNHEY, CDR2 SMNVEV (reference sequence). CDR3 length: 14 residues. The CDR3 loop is CASSLNRGHTEAFF. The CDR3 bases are TGTGCCAGCAGTTTGAACAGGGGGCACACTGAAGCTTTCTTT.

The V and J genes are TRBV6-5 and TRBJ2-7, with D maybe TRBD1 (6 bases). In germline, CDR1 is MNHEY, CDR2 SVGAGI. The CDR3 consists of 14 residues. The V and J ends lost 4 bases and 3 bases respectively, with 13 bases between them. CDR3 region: CASSLGNRVYEQYF. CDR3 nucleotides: TGTGCCAGCAGTTTGGGGAACAGGGTCTACGAGCAGTACTTC.

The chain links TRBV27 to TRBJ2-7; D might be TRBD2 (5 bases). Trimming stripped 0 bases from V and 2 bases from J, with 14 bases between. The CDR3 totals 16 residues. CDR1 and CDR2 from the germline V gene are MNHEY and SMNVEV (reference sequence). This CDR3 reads CASSLSGNGAPYEQYF. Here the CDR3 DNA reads TGTGCCAGCAGTTTATCCGGGAACGGCGCCCCCTACGAGCAGTACTTC.